This T cell receptor beta chain comes out of a study of spatial heterogeneity in lung cancer. Study as a whole: PBMC samples from follow-up, when available, were sequenced at a median of roughly two years post-resection. Across the raw uncorrected reads, a unique TCR and UMI combination was observed, on average, more than ten times. The study's findings and limits: At tumor resection, ubiquitous expanded TCRs were detected in blood more often than later.

This clonotype was seen a few times. Its specificity is unknown. The time point: blood at routine non-recurrence follow-up after resection. V was shortened by 10 bases and J by 4 bases, with 11 bases between the two germline ends. From germline, CDR1 is LNHDA and CDR2 SQIVND (reference sequence). The CDR3 has 12 amino acids. TCRdb reprocessed the 5' RACE reads via MiXCR and lists one record per CDR3 protein. The data contain 25,000 to 35,000 distinct CDR3 sequences, under 11% of them singletons. The V call is TRBV19, the J call TRBJ2-1; perhaps TRBD1 as D (6 bases). The sequences come from PBMCs, collected at follow-up. This clonotype was sampled from a female donor with early-stage non-small cell lung cancer. CDR3 region: CATTDRYNEQFF. The CDR3 region has the DNA TGTGCCACAACGGACAGATACAATGAGCAGTTCTTC. The full variable domain, completed using reference TRBV19 and TRBJ2-1, is DGGITQSPKYLFRKEGQNVTLSCEQNLNHDAMYWYRQDPGQGLRLIYYSQIVNDFQKGDIAEGYSVSREKKESFPLTVTSAQKNPTAFYLCATTDRYNEQFFGPGTRLTVL.